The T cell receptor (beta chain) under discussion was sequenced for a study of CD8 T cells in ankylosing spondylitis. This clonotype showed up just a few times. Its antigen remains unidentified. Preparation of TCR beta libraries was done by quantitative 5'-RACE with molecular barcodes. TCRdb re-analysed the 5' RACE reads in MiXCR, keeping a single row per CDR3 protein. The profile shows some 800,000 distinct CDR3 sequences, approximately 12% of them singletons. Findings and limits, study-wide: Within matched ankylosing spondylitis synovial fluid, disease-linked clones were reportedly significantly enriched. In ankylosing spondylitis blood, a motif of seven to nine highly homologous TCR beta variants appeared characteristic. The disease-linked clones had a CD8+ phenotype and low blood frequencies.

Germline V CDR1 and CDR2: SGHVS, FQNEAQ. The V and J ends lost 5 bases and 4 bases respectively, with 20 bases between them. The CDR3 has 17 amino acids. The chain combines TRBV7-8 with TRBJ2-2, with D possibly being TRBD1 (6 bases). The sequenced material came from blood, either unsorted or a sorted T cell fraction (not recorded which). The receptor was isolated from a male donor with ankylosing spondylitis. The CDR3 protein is CASSHLAGEISTGELFF. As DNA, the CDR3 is TGTGCCAGCAGCCACCTAGCAGGGGAAATAAGCACCGGGGAGCTGTTTTTT.